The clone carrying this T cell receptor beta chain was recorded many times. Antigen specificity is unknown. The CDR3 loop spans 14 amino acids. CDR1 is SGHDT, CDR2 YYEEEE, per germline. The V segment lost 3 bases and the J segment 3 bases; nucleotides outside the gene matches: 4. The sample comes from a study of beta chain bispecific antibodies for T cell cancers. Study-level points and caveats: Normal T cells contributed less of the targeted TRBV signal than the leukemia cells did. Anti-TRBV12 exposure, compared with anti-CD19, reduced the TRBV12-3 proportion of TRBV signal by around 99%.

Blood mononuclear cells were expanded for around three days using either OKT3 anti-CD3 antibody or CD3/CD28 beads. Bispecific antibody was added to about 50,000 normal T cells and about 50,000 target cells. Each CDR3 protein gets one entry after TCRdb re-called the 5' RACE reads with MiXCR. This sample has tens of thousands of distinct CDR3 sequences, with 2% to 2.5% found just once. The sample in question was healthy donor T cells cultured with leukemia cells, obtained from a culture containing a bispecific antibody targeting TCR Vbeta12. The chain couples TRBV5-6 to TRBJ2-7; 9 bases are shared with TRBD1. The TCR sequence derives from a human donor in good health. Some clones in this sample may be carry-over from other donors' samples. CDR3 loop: CASSWGTGHYEQYF. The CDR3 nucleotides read TGTGCCAGCAGCTGGGGGACAGGGCACTACGAGCAGTACTTC.